One and the same sample provided the 15 T cell receptor beta chains below, sequenced in a study of preoperative IRX-2 immunotherapy in early breast cancer. This sample's treatment: preoperative locoregional IRX-2 cytokine immunotherapy. Clones were read by immunoSEQ multiplex PCR, and TCRdb kept only the in-frame ones, dropping some. The table records 20,000 to 30,000 clones, roughly 74% of them present only once. This sample comprised lymph node tissue, obtained before IRX-2 immunotherapy. The source is a human donor with breast cancer.

This clone has only a few counts. V gene TRBV6-8 combines with J gene TRBJ2-2; D may be TRBD2 (5 bases). Germline assignment: CDR1 MNHGY and CDR2 SAAAGT. The V gene lost 0 bases and the J gene lost 5 bases, with 13 bases spanning the gap. The CDR3 consists of 16 residues. The DNA for the CDR3 is TGTGCCAGCAGTTACTCCCGGGGTACGGTGACCGGGGAGCTGTTTTTT. Protein product: CASSYSRGTVTGELFF.

With regard to this clone: The germline gene is not matched at one end of the junction; a read error may be the cause. The chain joins TRBV5-1 to TRBJ1-5; 7 nucleotides agree with TRBD1. CDR3 size: 17 residues. Germline CDR1 is SGHRS and CDR2 is YFSETQ. The CDR3 loop reads CASSVSPQGTSNQSQHF. The CDR3 DNA follows: TGCGCCAGCAGCGTTTCCCCACAGGGGACGAGCAATCAGTCCCAGCATTTT.

V gene TRBV15 combines with J gene TRBJ1-1; D is unresolved. The CDR3 runs to 15 residues. CDR1 and CDR2 from the germline V gene are LNHNV and YYDKDF (reference sequence). The ends were cut back, 0 bases at V and 4 bases at J, with 12 bases in the middle. CDR3 region: CATSREGRSGTEAFF. The DNA of the CDR3 is TGTGCCACCAGCAGAGAGGGCCGGAGTGGCACTGAAGCTTTCTTT.

This clone was seen just once. The rearrangement links TRBV28 to TRBJ1-1; D gene ambiguous. CDR3 size: 14 residues. The ends were cut back, 6 bases at V and 0 bases at J, with 11 bases in the middle. Germline V gene lookup returns CDR1 MDHEN and CDR2 SYDVKM. For the CDR3, the DNA is TGTGCCAGCAGCAACCCGAGAGTGAACACTGAAGCTTTCTTT. Its translation is CASSNPRVNTEAFF.

A few counts support this clone. CDR3 protein: CSVAGQMNTEAFF. CDR3 bases: TGCAGCGTCGCGGGACAGATGAACACTGAAGCTTTCTTT. The chain joins TRBV29-1 to TRBJ1-1; TRBD1 aligns across 7 bases. The germline V gene encodes CDR1 SQVTM and CDR2 ANQGSEA. This CDR3 spans 13 amino acids. V dropped 6 bases and J dropped 0; count of bases not matched to a gene: 4.

This clone was seen a few times. The CDR3 DNA reads as TGCGCCAGCAGTGTAGCCCCCCTCAGAAATTCACCCCTCCACTTT. It specifies CASSVAPLRNSPLHF. This sequence joins TRBV10-2 and TRBJ1-6; the D is unclear. Looked up from germline, CDR1 is WSHSY and CDR2 is SAAADI. Trimming removed 4 bases from V and 7 bases from J, with 14 bases in between. The CDR3 spans 15 residues.

The chain carries TRBV19 and TRBJ1-2; D is unclear. CDR1 is LNHDA and CDR2 is SQIVND in the germline V gene (reference sequence). V was clipped by 2 bases and J by 3 bases, with 10 bases between them. The CDR3 spans 14 residues. CDR3 sequence reads: CASSISVNHYGYTF. The CDR3 DNA reads TGTGCCAGTAGTATAAGTGTAAACCACTATGGCTACACCTTC.

This sequence joins TRBV6-4 and TRBJ2-1; TRBD1 matches 8 bases. This CDR3 region has 15 residues. From germline, CDR1 is MRHNA and CDR2 SNTAGT. Losses at the gene ends were 6 bases for V and 8 bases for J; bases not matched to a gene: 12. CDR3 DNA sequence: TGTGCCAGCAGCCCCGGGACAGGCCTTATCTATGAGCAGTTCTTC. It translates to CASSPGTGLIYEQFF.

The rearrangement joins TRBV23-1 to TRBJ2-7, with D perhaps being TRBD1 or TRBD2 (5 bases each). TRBV23-1 has ORF status, its function being uncertain. CDR3 length: 13 amino acids. V gave up 6 bases and J gave up 7 bases, with 16 bases separating them. The CDR3: CASSLSRGSEQYF. In DNA, the CDR3 is TGCGCCAGCAGCCTTTCACGGGGCTCGGAGCAGTACTTC.

The chain couples TRBV19 to TRBJ1-5; possible D gene TRBD1, 6 bases. CDR3 size: 16 residues. V lost 1 base to trimming and J lost 0 bases, with 10 bases between them. Germline loops: CDR1 LNHDA, CDR2 SQIVND (reference sequence). This CDR3 is CASSIASGDSNQPQHF. CDR3 in DNA: TGTGCCAGTAGTATAGCTTCAGGGGATAGCAATCAGCCCCAGCATTTT.

CDR3 DNA: TGCGCCAGCAGCCAAGAGAGGGGGACAGGGGCTTTCTCTGGAAACACCATATATTTT. Its translation is CASSQERGTGAFSGNTIYF. The rearrangement uses TRBV1 and TRBJ1-3; the table's D call, TRBD1, was not checked against the DNA. TRBV1 constitutes a pseudogene. The CDR3 contains 19 residues.

The CDR3, as DNA: TGTGCCAGCAGCCTCCGGACGAGGAGGAACACTGAAGCTTTCTTT. This sequence encodes CASSLRTRRNTEAFF. The chain carries TRBV6-8 and TRBJ1-1; D is undetermined. Trimming cost V 6 bases and J 1 base, with 15 bases left between them. Germline CDR1 and CDR2: MNHGY and SAAAGT. This CDR3 comprises 15 residues.

CDR3 coding DNA: TGTGCCAGCAGCCAGAGCCGGGGGAACACTGAAGCTTTCTTT. Translating gives CASSQSRGNTEAFF. V and J are TRBV6-8 and TRBJ1-1; D unresolved. V was pared by 6 bases and J by 1 base, with 12 bases between. CDR3 length: 14 amino acids. Germline lookup yields CDR1 MNHGY and CDR2 SAAAGT.

V is TRBV11-3 and J is TRBJ2-1; D is ambiguous. The CDR3 is 14 residues long. V was cut by 5 bases and J by 3 bases, with 11 bases left in between. Germline-derived CDR1 and CDR2 are SGHNT and YENEEA. CDR3 sequence (DNA): TGTGCCAGCAGCCTGCTGGACGGCTACAATGAGCAGTTCTTC. Protein: CASSLLDGYNEQFF. The whole variable domain, remainder taken from reference TRBV11-3 and TRBJ2-1, is EAGVVQSPRYKIIEKKQPVAFWCNPISGHNTLYWYLQNLGQGPELLIRYENEEAVDDSQLPKDRFSAERLKGVDSTLKIQPAELGDSAVYLCASSLLDGYNEQFFGPGTRLTVL.

The chain links TRBV11-3 to TRBJ2-4; D might be TRBD1 or TRBD2, each matching 5 bases. The CDR3 has 16 amino acids. Germline loops: CDR1 SGHNT, CDR2 YENEEA. Trimming pared 3 bases from V and 0 bases from J, leaving 12 bases between. CDR3 loop: CASSFSPGRAKNIQYF. CDR3 sequence (DNA): TGTGCCAGCAGCTTTAGCCCGGGACGAGCCAAAAACATTCAGTACTTC.